The 27 T cell receptor beta chains below all came from one sample that was sequenced in a study of neoadjuvant nivolumab and ipilimumab in lung cancer. Clones were read by immunoSEQ multiplex PCR, and TCRdb kept only the in-frame ones, dropping some. The sample has over 25,000 clones, roughly 90% seen once; the top ten hold 2% to 2.5%. The source was peripheral blood, collected after neoadjuvant nivolumab, alone or with ipilimumab, at or shortly before surgery. The receptors were gathered from an adult with non-small cell lung cancer.

The genes are TRBV6-1 and TRBJ2-5; D remains unclear. Trimming removed 4 bases from V and 5 bases from J, with 8 bases in between. This CDR3 has 12 residues. Germline CDR1 reads MNHNS; CDR2 reads SASEGT. The CDR3 DNA reads as TGTGCCAGCAGTGTCCCGAGGGAGACCCAGTACTTC. Amino acid sequence: CASSVPRETQYF.

The V and J genes are TRBV11-2 and TRBJ2-1; TRBD1 agrees at 8 bases. The CDR3 loop spans 15 amino acids. CDR1 SGHAT and CDR2 FQNNGV come from the germline V gene. With 3 bases clipped from V and 0 bases from J, the junction kept 1 base outside the gene matches. In nucleotides, the CDR3 is TGTGCCAGCAGCTTTGACAGGGGCTCCTACAATGAGCAGTTCTTC. It is translated as CASSFDRGSYNEQFF.

The chain links TRBV18 to TRBJ2-3, with TRBD1 matching over 7 bases. The length of the CDR3 is 15 residues. The ends lost 4 bases at V and 2 bases at J; junction bases unmatched: 6. Per germline, CDR1 KGHSH and CDR2 LQKENI. In DNA, the CDR3 is TGTGCCAGCTCACTCGGGACAGCCGCCACAGATACGCAGTATTTT. Its translation is CASSLGTAATDTQYF.

This chain links TRBV28 with TRBJ2-7, with a possible D match to TRBD1 (5 bases). V was shortened by 4 bases and J by 1 base, with 14 bases between the two germline ends. Germline V gives CDR1 MDHEN, CDR2 SYDVKM. The CDR3 has 15 residues. The CDR3 sequence is CASSSYVDSSYEQYF. The CDR3 bases are TGTGCCAGCAGTTCGTATGTAGACAGTTCCTACGAGCAGTACTTC. The full variable domain, in which reference TRBV28 and TRBJ2-7 provide the parts outside the CDR3, is DVKVTQSSRYLVKRTGEKVFLECVQDMDHENMFWYRQDPGLGLRLIYFSYDVKMKEKGDIPEGYSVSREKKERFSLILESASTNQTSMYLCASSSYVDSSYEQYFGPGTRLTVT.

V is TRBV29-1 and J is TRBJ2-7, with 11 bases identical to TRBD2. The junction had 8 bases not matched to a gene; V was cut back by 3 bases and J by 4 bases. CDR1 is SQVTM, CDR2 ANQGSEA, per germline. This CDR3 has 15 residues. CDR3 nucleotides: TGCAGCGTTGAGGGATCGACTAGCGGGACTTACGAGCAGTACTTC. Protein: CSVEGSTSGTYEQYF.

The chain couples TRBV5-6 to TRBJ2-7, with TRBD2 matching over 9 bases. Germline V CDR1 and CDR2: SGHDT, YYEEEE. After removal of 4 bases from V and 2 bases from J, the junction contained 7 bases not matched to a gene. The CDR3 length is 15 residues. The CDR3 reads CASSDLTSGTYEQYF. As DNA, the CDR3 is TGTGCCAGCAGCGACCTGACTAGCGGAACCTACGAGCAGTACTTC.

The chain couples TRBV5-1 to TRBJ2-3, with 10 nucleotides matching TRBD2. The CDR3 consists of 15 residues. The germline gives CDR1 SGHRS, CDR2 YFSETQ. V dropped 0 bases and J dropped 5; count of bases not matched to a gene: 3. The CDR3 here is CASSLAASGGDTQYF. Here the CDR3 DNA reads TGCGCCAGCAGCTTGGCGGCTAGCGGGGGAGATACGCAGTATTTT.

The rearrangement uses TRBV7-9 and TRBJ1-2, with 7 bases lining up with TRBD1. CDR1 is SEHNR and CDR2 is FQNEAQ in the germline V gene (reference sequence). After removal of 7 bases from V and 2 bases from J, the junction contained 4 bases not matched to a gene. This CDR3 region has 13 residues. CDR3 in DNA: TGTGCCAGCAAACCGACAGGGAACTATGGCTACACCTTC. It yields the protein CASKPTGNYGYTF.

The chain couples TRBV11-2 to TRBJ1-2; maybe TRBD1 (5 bases). Germline V gene sequence: CDR1 SGHAT, CDR2 FQNNGV. This CDR3 comprises 12 residues. The ends were cut back, 4 bases at V and 8 bases at J, with 11 bases in the middle. The CDR3 region is CASSSEGNGYTF. CDR3 nucleotide sequence: TGTGCCAGCAGCTCGGAGGGGAACGGCTACACCTTC. Filled out from reference TRBV11-2 and TRBJ1-2, the complete variable domain reads EAGVAQSPRYKIIEKRQSVAFWCNPISGHATLYWYQQILGQGPKLLIQFQNNGVVDDSQLPKDRFSAERLKGVDSTLKIQPAKLEDSAVYLCASSSEGNGYTFGSGTRLTVV.

This CDR3 is CASSFRRTGADTQYF. The CDR3 bases are TGTGCCAGCAGCTTTAGGCGGACTGGGGCAGATACGCAGTATTTT. The rearrangement joins TRBV7-9 to TRBJ2-3, with D maybe TRBD2 (5 bases). Trimming cost V 3 bases and J 4 bases, with 14 bases left between them. Germline lookup yields CDR1 SEHNR and CDR2 FQNEAQ (reference sequence). The CDR3 consists of 15 residues.

J is TRBJ2-3 and V is TRBV5-1; 9 nucleotides line up with TRBD2. Trimming removed 0 bases from V and 6 bases from J; junction bases left unmatched: 5. The V gene's germline CDR1 is SGHRS and CDR2 YFSETQ. CDR3 length: 15 amino acids. The CDR3 region has the DNA TGCGCCAGCAGCTTGGAGGCTAGCGGGATGGATACGCAGTATTTT. As protein: CASSLEASGMDTQYF.

The V and J genes are TRBV14 and TRBJ2-7; a possible D gene is TRBD2 (5 bases). Per germline, CDR1 SGHDN and CDR2 FVKESK. This CDR3 comprises 14 residues. The V end was cut by 4 bases, the J end by 7 bases, with 17 bases between. The CDR3 loop is CASSLMLDSGEQYF. The DNA of the CDR3 is TGTGCCAGCAGCCTCATGCTGGATTCGGGGGAGCAGTACTTC.

The chain uses TRBV5-1 and TRBJ2-1; unclear D gene. V was pared by 1 base and J by 10 bases, with 12 bases between. The CDR3 is 13 residues long. CDR1 and CDR2 (germline): SGHRS, YFSETQ. In DNA, the CDR3 is TGCGCCAGCAGCTTGAATCTTCCGGGCGAGCAGTTCTTC. The encoded protein is CASSLNLPGEQFF.

The chain has TRBV18 and TRBJ1-5, with D tentatively TRBD1 (5 bases). V was shortened by 1 base and J by 7 bases, with 14 bases between the two germline ends. This CDR3 region has 15 residues. Germline assignment: CDR1 KGHSH and CDR2 LQKENI. The CDR3: CASSPLRESGQPQHF. CDR3 DNA sequence: TGTGCCAGCTCACCACTCAGGGAGTCGGGGCAGCCCCAGCATTTT.

J is TRBJ2-7 and V is TRBV29-1; the match to TRBD1 covers 9 bases. V shed 4 bases, J shed 5 bases, and the junction held 9 bases outside the gene matches. The CDR3 consists of 14 residues. Germline V gene data show CDR1 as SQVTM and CDR2 as ANQGSEA. The CDR3 DNA reads TGCAGCGTTGGCCGGGCGGGACAGGGCCACGAGCAGTACTTC. Its translation is CSVGRAGQGHEQYF.

Concerning this clone: The sample carries other DNA sequences with the same CDR3. The V and J genes are TRBV7-9 and TRBJ2-3; unclear D gene. This CDR3 contains 11 residues. The germline V and J ends were trimmed by 3 bases and 3 bases, with 1 base remaining between them. Germline V CDR1 and CDR2: SEHNR, FQNEAQ (reference sequence). The CDR3 loop is CASSLTDTQYF. CDR3 in DNA: TGTGCCAGCAGCTTGACAGATACGCAGTATTTT.

The chain has TRBV7-6 and TRBJ2-3, with D tentatively TRBD1 (6 bases). Looked up from germline, CDR1 is SGHVS and CDR2 is FNYEAQ. V was pared by 5 bases and J by 2 bases, with 11 bases between. This CDR3 contains 14 residues. In nucleotides, the CDR3 is TGTGCCAGCAGCCTTAGACAGGTCACAGATACGCAGTATTTT. This gives the protein CASSLRQVTDTQYF.

This clone has a handful of counts. The chain carries TRBV7-8 and TRBJ2-3; D remains ambiguous. Germline CDR1 reads SGHVS; CDR2 reads FQNEAQ. The CDR3 extends over 17 amino acids. V was cut by 1 base and J by 5 bases, with 19 bases left in between. CDR3 DNA sequence: TGTGCCAGCAGCTTAGTTACGGGTAACCCCGACGGAGATACGCAGTATTTT. It yields the protein CASSLVTGNPDGDTQYF.

This chain links TRBV5-1 with TRBJ1-2, with no clear D. The CDR3 runs 13 residues. Per the germline V gene, CDR1 is SGHRS and CDR2 is YFSETQ. Trimming pared 4 bases from V and 8 bases from J, leaving 15 bases between. CDR3 sequence: CASSLQGIDGYTF. The CDR3 DNA is TGCGCCAGCAGCCTTCAAGGGATCGACGGCTACACCTTC.

The chain uses TRBV6-5 and TRBJ1-2; TRBD1 agrees at 7 bases. The V segment lost 4 bases and the J segment 5 bases; nucleotides outside the gene matches: 7. The length of the CDR3 is 14 residues. The germline CDR1 and CDR2 sequences are MNHEY and SVGAGI. The CDR3: CASSFPGQPYGYTF. The DNA of the CDR3 is TGTGCCAGCAGTTTCCCGGGACAGCCTTATGGCTACACCTTC.

This clone has only one observation. The rearrangement uses TRBV7-2 and TRBJ2-6; no definite D call. Trimming shortened V by 5 bases and J by 0 bases, and 8 bases separated the two germline ends. CDR1 SGHTA and CDR2 FQGNSA come from the germline V gene. This CDR3 is built from 15 residues. Here the CDR3 reads CASSLMLSGANVLTF. CDR3 DNA: TGTGCCAGCAGCCTCATGCTCTCTGGGGCCAACGTCCTGACTTTC.

J is TRBJ2-1 and V is TRBV11-2; D possibly corresponds to TRBD2 (7 bases). The germline V gene encodes CDR1 SGHAT and CDR2 FQNNGV. V lost 3 bases and J lost 10, with 16 bases in between. The CDR3 runs 14 residues. The CDR3 sequence: CASSFGGRGGEQFF. CDR3 DNA sequence: TGTGCCAGCAGCTTCGGGGGGAGAGGGGGAGAGCAGTTCTTC.

The chain joins TRBV7-9 to TRBJ2-5; tentatively, D is TRBD2 (5 bases). V lost 2 bases and J 5 bases, leaving 9 bases between the germline ends. The germline V gene has CDR1 SEHNR and CDR2 FQNEAQ (reference sequence). The CDR3 covers 13 residues. CDR3 DNA sequence: TGTGCCAGCAGCTTACCGCCGGGGGAGACCCAGTACTTC. Translation: CASSLPPGETQYF.

The V call is TRBV18, the J call TRBJ2-3; a weak D match, TRBD2 (6 bases). This CDR3 spans 19 amino acids. Germline values: CDR1 KGHSH, CDR2 LQKENI. V lost 1 base and J 6 bases, leaving 26 bases between the germline ends. This CDR3 is CASSPRGTAAAGKTDTQYF. As DNA, the CDR3 is TGTGCCAGCTCACCACGTGGGACGGCGGCGGCGGGGAAAACGGATACGCAGTATTTT.

The chain couples TRBV10-3 to TRBJ2-7; perhaps TRBD2 as D (6 bases). The CDR3 loop spans 16 amino acids. Trimming took off 4 bases at V and 3 bases at J, with 19 bases between the two ends. In germline, CDR1 is ENHRY, CDR2 SYGVKD. The CDR3 region is CAISGGGGNDNYEQYF. The CDR3 DNA is TGTGCCATCAGTGGGGGTGGGGGGAACGATAACTACGAGCAGTACTTC.

This sequence joins TRBV4-1 and TRBJ1-1; D is unresolved. V was cut by 1 base and J by 7 bases, with 10 bases left in between. Germline CDR1 and CDR2: MGHRA and YSYEKL. The CDR3 consists of 13 residues. The DNA of the CDR3 is TGCGCCAGCAGCCAAGGCTTTGGCGTTGAAGCTTTCTTT. Residues: CASSQGFGVEAFF.

V gene TRBV5-1 combines with J gene TRBJ2-1; TRBD2 is a possible D gene (6 bases). The CDR3 has 17 residues. Trimming left V 3 bases short and J 1 base short, with 17 bases between. Germline V gives CDR1 SGHRS, CDR2 YFSETQ. The CDR3 loop is CASSSAGGSWSYNEQFF. The CDR3 bases are TGCGCCAGCAGCTCGGCAGGAGGGTCGTGGTCCTACAATGAGCAGTTCTTC.